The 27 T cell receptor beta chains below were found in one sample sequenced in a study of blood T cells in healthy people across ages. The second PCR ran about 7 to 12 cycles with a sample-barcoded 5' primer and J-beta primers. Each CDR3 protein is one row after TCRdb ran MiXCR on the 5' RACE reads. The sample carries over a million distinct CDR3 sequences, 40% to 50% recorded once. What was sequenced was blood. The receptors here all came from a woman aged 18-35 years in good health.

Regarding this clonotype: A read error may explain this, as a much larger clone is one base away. The DNA for the CDR3 is TGTGCCATCAGTTCTAGTAATGAGCAGTTCTTC. This gives the protein CAISSSNEQFF. The rearrangement joins TRBV12-3 or TRBV12-4 to TRBJ2-1, with D unresolved. The CDR3 is made up of 11 amino acids.

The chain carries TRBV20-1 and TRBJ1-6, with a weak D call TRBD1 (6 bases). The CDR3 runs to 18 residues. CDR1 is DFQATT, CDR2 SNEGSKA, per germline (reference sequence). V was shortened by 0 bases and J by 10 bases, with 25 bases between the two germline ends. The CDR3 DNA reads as TGCAGTGCTAGAGATGGGTTCCGTAGGTCTTCAGGGGTATCACCCCTCCACTTT. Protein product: CSARDGFRRSSGVSPLHF.

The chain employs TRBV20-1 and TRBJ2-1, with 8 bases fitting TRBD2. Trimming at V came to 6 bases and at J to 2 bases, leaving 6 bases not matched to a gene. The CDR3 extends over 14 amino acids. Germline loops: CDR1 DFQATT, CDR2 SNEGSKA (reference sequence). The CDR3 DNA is TGCAGTGCCGGCGGGGGGCCGACCTACAATGAGCAGTTCTTC. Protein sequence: CSAGGGPTYNEQFF.

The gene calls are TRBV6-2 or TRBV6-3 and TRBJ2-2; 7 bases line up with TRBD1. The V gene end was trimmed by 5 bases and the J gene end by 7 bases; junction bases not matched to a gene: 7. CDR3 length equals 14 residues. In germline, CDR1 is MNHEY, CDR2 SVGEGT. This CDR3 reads CASSRQGKVGELFF. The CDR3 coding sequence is TGTGCCAGCAGTAGACAGGGAAAGGTCGGGGAGCTGTTTTTT.

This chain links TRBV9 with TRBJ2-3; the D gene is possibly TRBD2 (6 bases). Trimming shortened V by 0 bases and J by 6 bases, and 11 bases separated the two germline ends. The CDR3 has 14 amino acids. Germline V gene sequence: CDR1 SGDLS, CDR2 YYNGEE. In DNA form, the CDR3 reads TGTGCCAGCAGCGTAGGTCCTAGCGAGGATACGCAGTATTTT. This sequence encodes CASSVGPSEDTQYF.

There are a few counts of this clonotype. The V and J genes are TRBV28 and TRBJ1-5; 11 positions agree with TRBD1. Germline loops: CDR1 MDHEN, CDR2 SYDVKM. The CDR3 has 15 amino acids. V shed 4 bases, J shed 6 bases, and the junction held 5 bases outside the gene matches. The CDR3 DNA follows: TGTGCCAGCAGTTGGGACAGGGGGATCGGTCAGCCCCAGCATTTT. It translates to CASSWDRGIGQPQHF.

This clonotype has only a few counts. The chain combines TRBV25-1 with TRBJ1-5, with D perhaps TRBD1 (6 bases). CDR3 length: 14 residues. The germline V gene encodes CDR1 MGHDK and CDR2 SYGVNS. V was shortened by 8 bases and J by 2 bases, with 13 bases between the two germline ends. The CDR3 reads CASSTTGRNQPQHF. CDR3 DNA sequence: TGTGCCAGCTCTACTACAGGGCGCAATCAGCCCCAGCATTTT. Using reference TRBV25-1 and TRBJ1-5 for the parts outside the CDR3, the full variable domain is EADIYQTPRYLVIGTGKKITLECSQTMGHDKMYWYQQDPGMELHLIHYSYGVNSTEKGDLSSESTVSRIRTEHFPLTLESARPSHTSQYLCASSTTGRNQPQHFGDGTRLSIL.

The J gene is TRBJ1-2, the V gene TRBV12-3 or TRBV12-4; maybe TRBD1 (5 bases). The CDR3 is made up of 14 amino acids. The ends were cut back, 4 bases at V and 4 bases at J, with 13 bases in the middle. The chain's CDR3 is CASSSYRNFYGYTF. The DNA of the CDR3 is TGTGCCAGCAGTTCTTACAGGAACTTCTATGGCTACACCTTC.

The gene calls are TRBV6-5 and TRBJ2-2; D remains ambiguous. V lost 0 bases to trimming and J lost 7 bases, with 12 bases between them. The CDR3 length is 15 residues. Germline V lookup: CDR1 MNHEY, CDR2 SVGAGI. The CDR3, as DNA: TGTGCCAGCAGTTACTCCTGGGGTAACGTCGGGGAGCTGTTTTTT. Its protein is CASSYSWGNVGELFF.

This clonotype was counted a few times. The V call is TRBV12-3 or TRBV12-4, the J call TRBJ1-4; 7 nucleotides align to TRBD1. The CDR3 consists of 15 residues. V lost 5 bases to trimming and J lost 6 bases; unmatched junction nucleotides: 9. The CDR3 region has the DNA TGTGCCAGCAGTCCCCGCGACAGGGAAGATGAAAAACTGTTTTTT. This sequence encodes CASSPRDREDEKLFF.

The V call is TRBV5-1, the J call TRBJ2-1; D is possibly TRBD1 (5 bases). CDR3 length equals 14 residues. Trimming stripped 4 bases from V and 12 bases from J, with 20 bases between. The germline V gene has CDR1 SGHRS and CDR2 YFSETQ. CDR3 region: CASSPGQGQDTQFF. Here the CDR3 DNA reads TGCGCCAGCAGCCCTGGGCAGGGTCAAGATACGCAGTTCTTC.

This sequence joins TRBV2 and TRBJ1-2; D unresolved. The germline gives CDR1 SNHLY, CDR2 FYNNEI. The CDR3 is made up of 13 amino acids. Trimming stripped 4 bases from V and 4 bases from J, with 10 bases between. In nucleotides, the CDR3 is TGTGCCAGCAGTGTCCTAGAGGTCTATGGCTACACCTTC. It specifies CASSVLEVYGYTF.

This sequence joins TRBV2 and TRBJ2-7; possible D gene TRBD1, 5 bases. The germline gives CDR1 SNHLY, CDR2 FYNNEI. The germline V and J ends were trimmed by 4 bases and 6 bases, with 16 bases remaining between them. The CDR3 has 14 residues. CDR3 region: CASSAGPSSLEQYF. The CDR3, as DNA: TGTGCCAGCAGTGCAGGGCCATCGTCGCTCGAGCAGTACTTC.

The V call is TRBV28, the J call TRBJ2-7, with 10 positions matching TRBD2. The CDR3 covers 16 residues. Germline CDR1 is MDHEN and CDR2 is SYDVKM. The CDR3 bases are TGTGTCAGTAGTCTTCTAGCGGGGGCCGAACCTTACGAGCAGTACTTC. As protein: CVSSLLAGAEPYEQYF.

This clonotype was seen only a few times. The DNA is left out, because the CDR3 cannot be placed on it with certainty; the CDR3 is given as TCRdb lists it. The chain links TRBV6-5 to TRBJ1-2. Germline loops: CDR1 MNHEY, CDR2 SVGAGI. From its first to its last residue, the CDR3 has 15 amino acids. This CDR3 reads CASSSSVGGNYGYTF.

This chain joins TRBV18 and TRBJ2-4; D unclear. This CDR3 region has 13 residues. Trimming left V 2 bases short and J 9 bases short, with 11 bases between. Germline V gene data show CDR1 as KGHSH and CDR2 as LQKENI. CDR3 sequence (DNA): TGTGCCAGCTCACCAGACACCGAAGGCATTCAGTACTTC. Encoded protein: CASSPDTEGIQYF.

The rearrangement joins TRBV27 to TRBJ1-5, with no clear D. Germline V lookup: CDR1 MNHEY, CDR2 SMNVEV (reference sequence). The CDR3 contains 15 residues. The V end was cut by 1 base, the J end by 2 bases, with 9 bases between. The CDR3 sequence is CASSLYGEGNQPQHF. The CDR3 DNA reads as TGTGCCAGCAGTTTATACGGGGAAGGCAATCAGCCCCAGCATTTT.

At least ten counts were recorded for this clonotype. CDR3 sequence: CASSLGLAGVQFF. CDR3 sequence (DNA): TGTGCCAGCAGTTTGGGGCTAGCGGGAGTGCAGTTCTTC. The chain is built from TRBV12-3 or TRBV12-4 and TRBJ2-1; 10 bases match TRBD2. The CDR3 extends over 13 amino acids. The V segment lost 3 bases and the J segment 12 bases; nucleotides outside the gene matches: 5.

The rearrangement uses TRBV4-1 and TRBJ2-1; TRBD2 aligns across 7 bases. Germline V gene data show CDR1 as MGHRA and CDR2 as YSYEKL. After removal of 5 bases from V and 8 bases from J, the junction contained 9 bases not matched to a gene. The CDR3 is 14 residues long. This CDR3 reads CASSSRGEPHEQFF. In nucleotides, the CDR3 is TGCGCCAGCAGCTCCCGGGGGGAGCCCCATGAGCAGTTCTTC.

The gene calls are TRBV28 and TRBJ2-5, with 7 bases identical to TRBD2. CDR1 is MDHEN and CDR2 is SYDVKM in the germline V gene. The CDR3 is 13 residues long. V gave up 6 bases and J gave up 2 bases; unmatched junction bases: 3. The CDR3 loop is CASRTSLQETQYF. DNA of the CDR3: TGTGCCAGCAGGACTAGCCTTCAAGAGACCCAGTACTTC. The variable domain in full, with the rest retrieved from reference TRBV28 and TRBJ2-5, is DVKVTQSSRYLVKRTGEKVFLECVQDMDHENMFWYRQDPGLGLRLIYFSYDVKMKEKGDIPEGYSVSREKKERFSLILESASTNQTSMYLCASRTSLQETQYFGPGTRLLVL.

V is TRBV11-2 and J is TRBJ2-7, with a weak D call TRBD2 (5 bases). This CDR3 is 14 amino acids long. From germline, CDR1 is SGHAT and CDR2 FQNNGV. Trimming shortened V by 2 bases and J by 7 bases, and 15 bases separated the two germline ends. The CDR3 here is CASSLFGAGDEQYF. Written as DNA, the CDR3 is TGTGCCAGCAGCTTATTCGGAGCCGGGGATGAGCAGTACTTC.

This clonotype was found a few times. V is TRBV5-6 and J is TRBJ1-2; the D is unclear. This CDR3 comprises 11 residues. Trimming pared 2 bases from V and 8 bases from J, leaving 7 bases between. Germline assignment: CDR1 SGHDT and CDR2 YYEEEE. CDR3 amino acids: CASSFSEGYTF. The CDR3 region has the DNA TGTGCCAGCAGCTTCTCCGAGGGCTACACCTTC.

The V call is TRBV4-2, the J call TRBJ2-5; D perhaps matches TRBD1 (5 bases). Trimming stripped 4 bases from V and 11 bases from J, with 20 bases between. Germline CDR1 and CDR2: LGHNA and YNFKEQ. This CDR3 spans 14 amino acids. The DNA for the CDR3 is TGTGCCAGCAGCCCCGAGTGGGGCTTCAATGAGCAGTACTTC. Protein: CASSPEWGFNEQYF.

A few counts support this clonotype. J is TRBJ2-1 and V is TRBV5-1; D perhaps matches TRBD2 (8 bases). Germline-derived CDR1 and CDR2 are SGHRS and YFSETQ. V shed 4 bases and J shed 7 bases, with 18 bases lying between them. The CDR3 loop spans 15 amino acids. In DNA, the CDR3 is TGCGCCAGCAGCCAGGGACAGCCGGGGGGGAATGAGCAGTTCTTC. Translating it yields CASSQGQPGGNEQFF. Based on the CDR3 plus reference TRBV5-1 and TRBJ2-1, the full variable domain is KAGVTQTPRYLIKTRGQQVTLSCSPISGHRSVSWYQQTPGQGLQFLFEYFSETQRNKGNFPGRFSGRQFSNSRSEMNVSTLELGDSALYLCASSQGQPGGNEQFFGPGTRLTVL.

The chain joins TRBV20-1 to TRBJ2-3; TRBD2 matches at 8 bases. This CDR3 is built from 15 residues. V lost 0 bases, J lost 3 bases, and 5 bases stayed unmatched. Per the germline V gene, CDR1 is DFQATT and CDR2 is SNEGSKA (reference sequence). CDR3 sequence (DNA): TGCAGTGCTAGAGATCCCGGGAGGGGGACAGATACGCAGTATTTT. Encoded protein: CSARDPGRGTDTQYF.

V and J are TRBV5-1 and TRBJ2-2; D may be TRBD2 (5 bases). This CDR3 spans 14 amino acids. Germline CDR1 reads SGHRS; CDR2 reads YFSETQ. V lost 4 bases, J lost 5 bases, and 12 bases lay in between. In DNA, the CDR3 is TGCGCCAGCAGCCACCGGACTGGAACCGGGGAGCTGTTTTTT. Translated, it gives CASSHRTGTGELFF.

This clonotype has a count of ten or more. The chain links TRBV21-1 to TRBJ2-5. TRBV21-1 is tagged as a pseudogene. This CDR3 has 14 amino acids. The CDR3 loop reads CASSKVTSAETQYF. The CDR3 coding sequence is TGTGCCAGCAGCAAAGTGACTTCAGCAGAGACCCAGTACTTC.